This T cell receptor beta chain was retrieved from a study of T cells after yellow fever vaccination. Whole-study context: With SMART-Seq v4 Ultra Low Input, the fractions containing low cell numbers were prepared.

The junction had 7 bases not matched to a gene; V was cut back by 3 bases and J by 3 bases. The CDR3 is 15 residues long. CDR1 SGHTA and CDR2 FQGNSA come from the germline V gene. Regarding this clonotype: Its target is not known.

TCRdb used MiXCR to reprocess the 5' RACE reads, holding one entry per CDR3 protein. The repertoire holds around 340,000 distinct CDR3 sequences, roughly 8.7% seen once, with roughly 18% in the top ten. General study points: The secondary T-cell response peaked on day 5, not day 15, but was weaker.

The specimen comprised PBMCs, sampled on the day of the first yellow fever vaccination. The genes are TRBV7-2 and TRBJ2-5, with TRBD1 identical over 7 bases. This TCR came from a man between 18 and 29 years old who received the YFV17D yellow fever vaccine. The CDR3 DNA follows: TGTGCCAGCAGCTTGCCTCGAGACAGGGAAGAGACCCAGTACTTC. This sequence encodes CASSLPRDREETQYF.